Listed below are T cell receptor beta chains from one sample, sequenced in a study of Ad26.COV2.S vaccination and SARS-CoV-2 variants. TCRdb's copy holds only in-frame clones and misses some; the assay was immunoSEQ multiplex PCR. The table shows 380,000 or so clones, with around nine tenths occurring only once. The material sequenced was peripheral blood, taken in a trial of Ad26.COV2.S vaccine versus placebo. These receptors came from a person aged 18-60 years who received the Ad26.COV2.S COVID-19 vaccine or a placebo. CDR3s include the opening cysteine and the closing phenylalanine or tryptophan. Each record gives: clone size, J gene, V gene, D gene, CDR3 protein, CDR3 DNA. A D gene is named only where the DNA matches it firmly. The size of a clone is reported for some rows only, either as once, few or many, or as a class for expanded clones.

>once|TRBJ1-3|TRBV2|TRBD1
CASSTTGTGGFGNTIYF
TGTGCCAGCAGTACGACCGGGACAGGGGGTTTTGGAAACACCATATATTTT
>NA|TRBJ2-5|TRBV28|TRBD1
CASSLSPGQQLQETQYF
TGTGCCAGCAGCCTTTCACCGGGACAGCAACTCCAAGAGACCCAGTACTTC
>few|TRBJ2-7|TRBV5-1|TRBD1
CASSLAGQGYEQYF
TGCGCCAGCAGCTTGGCGGGACAGGGCTACGAGCAGTACTTC
>NA|TRBJ2-7|TRBV5-1|TRBD1
CASSSGGIGDEQYF
TGCGCCAGCAGCTCAGGGGGCATAGGAGACGAGCAGTACTTC
>few|TRBJ1-2|TRBV6-1|NA
CASSEWPTWDYGYTF
TGTGCCAGCAGTGAATGGCCAACCTGGGACTATGGCTACACCTTC
>NA|TRBJ1-1|TRBV6-2/TRBV6-3|NA
CASSNRMNTEAFF
TGTGCCAGCAGTAACAGGATGAACACTGAAGCTTTCTTT
>NA|TRBJ2-7|TRBV5-5|TRBD1
CASSLAAGGVYEQYF
TGTGCCAGCAGCTTGGCCGCAGGGGGCGTGTACGAGCAGTACTTC
>NA|TRBJ1-6|TRBV6-5|TRBD1
CASSYLGQGPRPLHF
TGTGCCAGCAGTTACTTGGGACAGGGTCCTCGACCCCTCCACTTT
>NA|TRBJ1-1|TRBV3-1/TRBV3-2|NA
CASSRQKMGGRDTEAFF
TGTGCCAGCAGCCGACAAAAGATGGGGGGAAGAGACACTGAAGCTTTCTTT
>NA|TRBJ1-6|TRBV9|NA
CASSPARAANSPLHF
TGTGCCAGCAGCCCCGCCAGGGCAGCTAATTCACCCCTCCACTTT
>NA|TRBJ2-6|TRBV28|NA
CASSFGQINNVLTF
TGTGCCAGCAGTTTTGGCCAGATTAATAACGTCCTGACTTTC
>NA|TRBJ2-3|TRBV7-2|TRBD1
CASSAGQVGTDTQYF
TGTGCCAGCAGCGCGGGACAGGTTGGCACAGATACGCAGTATTTT
>NA|TRBJ1-2|TRBV28|NA
CASSIDRDRDNYGYTF
TGTGCCAGCAGTATAGACCGGGACCGAGACAACTATGGCTACACCTTC
>NA|TRBJ2-1|TRBV7-2|TRBD2
CASSPTSGHYNEQFF
TGTGCCAGCAGCCCTACTAGCGGGCATTACAATGAGCAGTTCTTC
>NA|TRBJ2-1|TRBV4-2|NA
CASSQVTGTLNEQFF
TGTGCCAGCAGCCAAGTCACTGGGACTCTCAATGAGCAGTTCTTC
>NA|TRBJ1-1|TRBV5-1|NA
CASSLGRSNTEAFF
TGCGCCAGCAGCTTGGGAAGGTCGAACACTGAAGCTTTCTTT
>NA|TRBJ2-2|TRBV13|TRBD2
CASSFWTSGRSGELFF
TGTGCCAGCAGCTTTTGGACTAGCGGGAGGTCCGGGGAGCTGTTTTTT
>NA|TRBJ1-1|TRBV7-9|NA
CASSSNPPLNTEAFF
TGTGCCAGCAGCTCCAACCCACCGTTGAACACTGAAGCTTTCTTT
>NA|TRBJ2-7|TRBV11-2|TRBD2
CASSLGGSGGAKEQYF
TGTGCCAGCAGCTTAGGCGGTAGCGGGGGGGCTAAAGAGCAGTACTTC
>NA|TRBJ1-4|TRBV4-1|TRBD1
CASSLFPRDRVEKLFF
TGCGCCAGCAGCCTATTCCCCCGGGACAGGGTTGAAAAACTGTTTTTT
>NA|TRBJ2-7|TRBV4-3|NA
CASSQEAGPYEQYF
TGCGCCAGCAGCCAAGAAGCCGGGCCCTACGAGCAGTACTTC
>few|TRBJ2-7|TRBV7-2|TRBD2
CASGPSGGPYEQYF
TGTGCCAGCGGACCGTCGGGGGGGCCCTACGAGCAGTACTTC
>NA|TRBJ2-7|TRBV27|TRBD1
CASSPTGGSYEQYF
TGTGCCAGCAGTCCGACAGGGGGATCCTACGAGCAGTACTTC
>NA|TRBJ1-5|TRBV19|TRBD1
CASSKGQSNQPQHF
TGTGCCAGTAGTAAGGGACAGAGCAATCAGCCCCAGCATTTT
>NA|TRBJ2-1|TRBV4-2|NA
CASSQVWGRENEQFF
TGTGCCAGCAGTCAAGTCTGGGGGCGCGAGAATGAGCAGTTCTTC
>NA|TRBJ2-6|TRBV29-1|NA
CSVPGSSGANVLTF
TGCAGCGTCCCTGGGTCTTCTGGGGCCAACGTCCTGACTTTC
>NA|TRBJ2-3|TRBV5-5|NA
CASSLGTSYTDTQYF
TGTGCCAGCAGCTTGGGGACCTCCTACACAGATACGCAGTATTTT
>NA|TRBJ2-7|TRBV5-5|TRBD1
CASSFFQGEFYEQYF
TGTGCCAGCAGCTTCTTCCAGGGGGAATTCTACGAGCAGTACTTC
>few|TRBJ2-7|TRBV29-1|TRBD1
CSVYRDSTYEQYF
TGCAGCGTTTACCGGGACAGCACCTACGAGCAGTACTTC
>NA|TRBJ2-1|TRBV19|TRBD1
CASSDGTGRSYNEQFF
TGTGCCAGTAGTGATGGGACAGGCCGCTCCTACAATGAGCAGTTCTTC
>large|TRBJ1-5|TRBV12-3/TRBV12-4|NA
CASGDQPQHF
TGTGCCAGCGGTGATCAGCCCCAGCATTTT
>NA|TRBJ1-3|TRBV6-5|TRBD1
CASTETGGGGNTIYF
TGTGCCAGCACCGAAACAGGGGGCGGTGGAAACACCATATATTTT
>few|TRBJ1-1|TRBV4-3|NA
CASSQGDTEAFF
TGCGCCAGCAGCCAAGGAGACACTGAAGCTTTCTTT
>once|TRBJ1-3|TRBV5-4|NA
CASSFGGPEGNTIYF
TGTGCCAGCAGCTTCGGAGGGCCCGAGGGAAACACCATATATTTT
>NA|TRBJ2-2|TRBV19|NA
CASRVAGAGELFF
TGTGCCAGTAGAGTCGCTGGGGCCGGGGAGCTGTTTTTT
>NA|TRBJ1-6|TRBV9|NA
CASSVGAGTGTSSPLHF
TGTGCCAGCAGCGTAGGGGCAGGGACGGGAACAAGTTCACCCCTCCACTTT
>NA|TRBJ1-6|TRBV5-1|TRBD1
CASSLDPGQGTNSPLHF
TGCGCCAGCAGCTTAGACCCGGGACAGGGGACGAATTCACCCCTCCACTTT
>NA|TRBJ1-4|TRBV11-2|NA
CASSSLDSNEKLFF
TGTGCCAGCAGCTCCCTAGACAGTAATGAAAAACTGTTTTTT
>NA|TRBJ1-6|TRBV28|NA
CASGAGGAGSYNSPLHF
TGTGCCAGTGGGGCAGGCGGCGCAGGCTCCTATAATTCACCCCTCCACTTT
>NA|TRBJ2-1|TRBV5-5|TRBD2
CASSHSGGAYNEQFF
TGTGCCAGCAGCCATAGCGGGGGGGCCTACAATGAGCAGTTCTTC
>NA|TRBJ2-2|TRBV12-3/TRBV12-4|NA
CASSLLNTGELFF
TGTGCCAGCAGTTTATTAAACACCGGGGAGCTGTTTTTT
>NA|TRBJ2-6|TRBV27|NA
CASRTVGANVLTF
TGTGCCAGCCGTACTGTTGGGGCCAACGTCCTGACTTTC
>NA|TRBJ2-7|TRBV10-3|TRBD1
CAISELRQGGYEQYF
TGTGCCATCAGTGAGCTCCGACAGGGTGGCTACGAGCAGTACTTC
>NA|TRBJ2-3|TRBV5-4|TRBD2
CASSLAAGGRDTQYF
TGTGCCAGCAGCTTGGCAGCGGGAGGAAGGGATACGCAGTATTTT